This T cell receptor beta chain was retrieved from a study of cytomegalovirus exposure and HLA in healthy donors. Turning to the study itself: The approximately 600 first-cohort repertoires shared a platform with the approximately 120 validation repertoires, as reported in a later analysis. Study conclusions and caveats: Rarity characterized most TCR sequences, yet some public TCRs appeared in many donors. In vitro checks showed that a few CMV-associated chains really do target CMV antigens.

This table comes from immunoSEQ multiplex PCR, and its TCRdb copy is limited to in-frame clones, with some not included. The sample holds tens of thousands of clones; roughly 93% are singletons and the top ten take 3% to 4.5%. The CDR3 consists of 15 residues. Germline V CDR1 and CDR2: KGHSH, LQKENI. The V segment lost 5 bases and the J segment 3 bases; nucleotides outside the gene matches: 6. In the case of this clone: Its antigen is not identified.

Sequencing was carried out using PBMCs. The TCR originated in a woman between 25 and 40 years old in good health and CMV-seronegative. The chain links TRBV18 to TRBJ2-7; 11 bases map to TRBD1. The CDR3 loop reads CASSDGTGGGYEQYF. The CDR3 DNA reads TGTGCCAGCTCAGACGGGACAGGGGGTGGCTACGAGCAGTACTTC.